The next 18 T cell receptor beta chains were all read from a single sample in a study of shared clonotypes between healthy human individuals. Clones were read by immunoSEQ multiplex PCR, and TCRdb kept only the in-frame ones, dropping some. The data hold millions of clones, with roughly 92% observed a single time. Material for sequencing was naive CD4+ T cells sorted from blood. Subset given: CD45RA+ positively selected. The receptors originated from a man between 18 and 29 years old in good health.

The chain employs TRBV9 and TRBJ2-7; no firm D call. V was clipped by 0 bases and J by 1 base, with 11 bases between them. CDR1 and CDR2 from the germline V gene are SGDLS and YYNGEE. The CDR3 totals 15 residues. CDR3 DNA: TGTGCCAGCAGCGTAGGAGGAGATACTTCCTACGAGCAGTACTTC. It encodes CASSVGGDTSYEQYF.

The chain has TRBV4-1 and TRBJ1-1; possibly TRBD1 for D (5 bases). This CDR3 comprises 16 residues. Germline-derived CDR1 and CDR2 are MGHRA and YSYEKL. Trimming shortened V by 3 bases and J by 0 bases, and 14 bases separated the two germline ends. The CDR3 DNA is TGCGCCAGCAGCCAGGAACCCATGACAGTGAACACTGAAGCTTTCTTT. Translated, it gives CASSQEPMTVNTEAFF.

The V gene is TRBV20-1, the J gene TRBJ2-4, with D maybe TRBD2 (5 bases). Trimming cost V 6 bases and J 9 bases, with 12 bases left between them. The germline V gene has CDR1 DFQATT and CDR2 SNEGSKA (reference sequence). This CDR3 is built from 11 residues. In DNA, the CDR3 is TGCAGTGCCAATCTCGCGGGCATTCAGTACTTC. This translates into CSANLAGIQYF.

The CDR3 loop reads CASSLSRTGPNEKLFF. DNA for the CDR3: TGTGCCAGCAGCTTATCCAGGACAGGGCCTAATGAAAAACTGTTTTTT. V gene TRBV7-8 combines with J gene TRBJ1-4; 8 bases match TRBD1. Germline V gene sequence: CDR1 SGHVS, CDR2 FQNEAQ. V gave up 2 bases and J gave up 3 bases; unmatched junction bases: 5. The CDR3 loop spans 16 amino acids. The entire variable domain, with the rest obtained from reference TRBV7-8 and TRBJ1-4, is as follows: GAGVSQSPRYKVAKRGQDVALRCDPISGHVSLFWYQQALGQGPEFLTYFQNEAQLDKSGLPSDRFFAERPEGSVSTLKIQRTQQEDSAVYLCASSLSRTGPNEKLFFGSGTQLSVL.

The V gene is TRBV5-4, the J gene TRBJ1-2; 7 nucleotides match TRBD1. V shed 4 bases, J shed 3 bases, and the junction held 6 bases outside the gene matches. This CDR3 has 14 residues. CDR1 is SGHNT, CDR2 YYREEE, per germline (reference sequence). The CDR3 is CASSQGGRDYGYTF. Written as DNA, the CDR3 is TGTGCCAGCAGCCAGGGGGGCAGGGACTATGGCTACACCTTC.

CDR3 in amino acids: CASSPHSGGSYNEQFF. CDR3 sequence (DNA): TGTGCCAGCAGCCCCCATAGCGGGGGCTCCTACAATGAGCAGTTCTTC. This chain uses TRBV7-3 with TRBJ2-1; 9 bases line up with TRBD2. Germline V gene lookup returns CDR1 SGHTA and CDR2 FQGTGA. The CDR3 spans 16 residues. The trim removed 5 bases at V and 0 bases at J, leaving 5 bases unmatched.

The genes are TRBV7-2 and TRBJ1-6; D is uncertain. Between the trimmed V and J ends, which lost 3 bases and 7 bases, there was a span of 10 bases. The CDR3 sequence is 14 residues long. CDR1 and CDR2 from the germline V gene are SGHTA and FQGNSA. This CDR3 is CASSFTGGNSPLHF. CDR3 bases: TGTGCCAGCAGCTTCACCGGCGGCAATTCACCCCTCCACTTT. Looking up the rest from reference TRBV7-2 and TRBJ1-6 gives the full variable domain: GAGVSQSPSNKVTEKGKDVELRCDPISGHTALYWYRQSLGQGLEFLIYFQGNSAPDKSGLPSDRFSAERTGGSVSTLTIQRTQQEDSAVYLCASSFTGGNSPLHFGNGTRLTVT.

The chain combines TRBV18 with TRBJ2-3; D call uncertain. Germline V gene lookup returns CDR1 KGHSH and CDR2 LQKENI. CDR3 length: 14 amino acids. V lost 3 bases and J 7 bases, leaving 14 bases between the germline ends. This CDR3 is CASSPLGSANTQYF. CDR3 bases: TGTGCCAGCTCACCCCTAGGGTCCGCAAATACGCAGTATTTT. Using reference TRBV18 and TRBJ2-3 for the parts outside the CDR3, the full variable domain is NAGVMQNPRHLVRRRGQEARLRCSPMKGHSHVYWYRQLPEEGLKFMVYLQKENIIDESGMPKERFSAEFPKEGPSILRIQQVVRGDSAAYFCASSPLGSANTQYFGPGTRLTVL.

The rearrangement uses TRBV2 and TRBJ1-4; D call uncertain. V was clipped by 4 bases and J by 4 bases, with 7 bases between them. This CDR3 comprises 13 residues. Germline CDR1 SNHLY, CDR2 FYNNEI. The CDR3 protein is CASSVERNEKLFF. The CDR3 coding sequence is TGTGCCAGCAGTGTAGAACGTAATGAAAAACTGTTTTTT. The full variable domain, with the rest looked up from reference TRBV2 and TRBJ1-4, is EPEVTQTPSHQVTQMGQEVILRCVPISNHLYFYWYRQILGQKVEFLVSFYNNEISEKSEIFDDQFSVERPDGSNFTLKIRSTKLEDSAMYFCASSVERNEKLFFGSGTQLSVL.

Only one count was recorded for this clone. CDR3 protein: CASRRGSSGANVLTF. The CDR3 DNA reads as TGTGCCAGCAGAAGAGGCAGCTCTGGGGCCAACGTCCTGACTTTC. The chain uses TRBV6-5 and TRBJ2-6; no firm D call. CDR1 is MNHEY, CDR2 SVGAGI, per germline. The CDR3 runs to 15 residues. The V and J ends lost 6 bases and 0 bases respectively, with 9 bases between them.

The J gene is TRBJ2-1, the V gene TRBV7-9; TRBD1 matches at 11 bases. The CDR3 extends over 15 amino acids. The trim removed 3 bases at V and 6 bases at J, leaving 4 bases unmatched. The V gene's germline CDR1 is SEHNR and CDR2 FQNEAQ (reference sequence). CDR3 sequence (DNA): TGTGCCAGCAGCTTGGGGACAGGGGGTATCAATGAGCAGTTCTTC. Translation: CASSLGTGGINEQFF.

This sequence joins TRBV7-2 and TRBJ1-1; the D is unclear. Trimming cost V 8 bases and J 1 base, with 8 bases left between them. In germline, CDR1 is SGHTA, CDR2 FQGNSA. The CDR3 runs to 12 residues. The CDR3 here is CASGPANTEAFF. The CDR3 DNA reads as TGTGCCAGCGGACCAGCGAACACTGAAGCTTTCTTT.

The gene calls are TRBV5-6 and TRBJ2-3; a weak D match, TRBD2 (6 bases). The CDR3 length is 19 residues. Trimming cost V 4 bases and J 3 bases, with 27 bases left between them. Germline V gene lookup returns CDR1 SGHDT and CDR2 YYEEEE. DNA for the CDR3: TGTGCCAGCAGCACGGTGGCGGCCGGGGCGCGGAGGGGAACAGATACGCAGTATTTT. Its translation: CASSTVAAGARRGTDTQYF.

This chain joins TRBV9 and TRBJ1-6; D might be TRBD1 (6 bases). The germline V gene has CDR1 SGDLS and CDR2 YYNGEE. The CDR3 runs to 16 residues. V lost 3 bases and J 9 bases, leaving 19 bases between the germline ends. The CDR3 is CASSALGQFDSSPLHF. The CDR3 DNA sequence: TGTGCCAGCAGCGCCCTTGGACAGTTCGACAGTTCACCCCTCCACTTT.

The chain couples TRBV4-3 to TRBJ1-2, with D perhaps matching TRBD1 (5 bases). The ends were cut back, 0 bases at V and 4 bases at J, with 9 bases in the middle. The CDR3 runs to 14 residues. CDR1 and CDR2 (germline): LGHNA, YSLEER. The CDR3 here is CASSQEGPAYGYTF. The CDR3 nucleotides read TGCGCCAGCAGCCAAGAGGGACCGGCCTATGGCTACACCTTC.

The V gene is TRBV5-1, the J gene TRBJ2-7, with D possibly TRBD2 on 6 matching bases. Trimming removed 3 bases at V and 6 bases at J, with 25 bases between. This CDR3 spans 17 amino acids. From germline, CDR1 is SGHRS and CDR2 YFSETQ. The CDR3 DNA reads TGCGCCAGCAGCTCCCCCTCCGGCGGGGCGCGAGGAGTCGAGCAGTACTTC. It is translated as CASSSPSGGARGVEQYF.

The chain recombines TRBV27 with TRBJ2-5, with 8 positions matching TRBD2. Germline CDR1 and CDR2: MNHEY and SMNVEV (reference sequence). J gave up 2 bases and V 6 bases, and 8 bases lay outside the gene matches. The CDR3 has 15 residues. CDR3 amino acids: CASRSGGTAQETQYF. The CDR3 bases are TGTGCCAGCAGAAGCGGGGGCACAGCGCAAGAGACCCAGTACTTC.

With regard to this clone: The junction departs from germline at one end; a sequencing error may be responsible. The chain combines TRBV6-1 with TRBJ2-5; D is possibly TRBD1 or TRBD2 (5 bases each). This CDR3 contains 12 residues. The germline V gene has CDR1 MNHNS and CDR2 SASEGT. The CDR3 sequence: CASSESGARVHF. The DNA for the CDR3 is TGTGCCAGCAGTGAATCCGGGGCCAGGGTGCACTTC.